These T cell receptor beta chains were read from a single sample in a study of shared clonotypes between healthy human individuals. Using immunoSEQ multiplex PCR, the repertoire was profiled, and TCRdb retains in-frame clones only, with some absent. Here the sample spans some 550,000 clones, more than 95% being singletons. The sample was naive CD4+ T cells sorted from blood. The receptor set was obtained from a woman in her twenties or thirties in good health. Each CDR3 is given with its conserved first and last residue. The order of the fields is V gene, clone size, D gene, J gene, CDR3 protein, CDR3 DNA. A D gene is named only where the DNA matches it firmly. Rows give clone size only sometimes, using once, few, many, or a class for an expanded clone.

v_gene: TRBV28; abundance: NA; d_gene: NA; j_gene: TRBJ2-7; CDR3aa: CASRPDPGPPEGYEQYF; CDR3nt: TGTGCCAGCAGACCCGACCCCGGGCCCCCGGAGGGCTACGAGCAGTACTTC
v_gene: TRBV28; abundance: NA; d_gene: TRBD1; j_gene: TRBJ2-7; CDR3aa: CASRRDRGHYEQYF; CDR3nt: TGTGCCAGCAGGAGGGACAGGGGGCACTACGAGCAGTACTTC
v_gene: TRBV7-2; abundance: NA; d_gene: NA; j_gene: TRBJ2-7; CDR3aa: CASSLSGPGKYF; CDR3nt: TGTGCCAGCAGCCTTTCGGGACCCGGGAAGTACTTC
v_gene: TRBV11-2; abundance: NA; d_gene: NA; j_gene: TRBJ2-7; CDR3aa: CASSDRREGPSYEQYF; CDR3nt: TGTGCCAGCAGCGACCGGCGAGAGGGGCCCTCCTACGAGCAGTACTTC
v_gene: TRBV11-2; abundance: NA; d_gene: NA; j_gene: TRBJ1-6; CDR3aa: CASSLEYSPLHF; CDR3nt: TGTGCCAGCAGCTTAGAGTATTCACCCCTCCACTTT
v_gene: TRBV27; abundance: NA; d_gene: TRBD1; j_gene: TRBJ1-4; CDR3aa: CASRTGQVSNEKLFF; CDR3nt: TGTGCCAGCAGAACTGGACAGGTATCCAATGAAAAACTGTTTTTT
v_gene: TRBV11-2; abundance: once; d_gene: TRBD2; j_gene: TRBJ2-7; CDR3aa: CASSLGLGSGAYEQYF; CDR3nt: TGTGCCAGCAGCTTAGGACTAGGTAGCGGGGCCTACGAGCAGTACTTC
v_gene: TRBV5-1; abundance: NA; d_gene: NA; j_gene: TRBJ2-7; CDR3aa: CASSLGQELYEQYF; CDR3nt: TGCGCCAGCAGCTTGGGACAGGAACTCTACGAGCAGTACTTC
v_gene: TRBV11-2; abundance: NA; d_gene: TRBD2; j_gene: TRBJ2-1; CDR3aa: CASSRTSGRGSYNEQFF; CDR3nt: TGTGCCAGCAGCCGGACTAGCGGGAGGGGCTCCTACAATGAGCAGTTCTTC
v_gene: TRBV2; abundance: NA; d_gene: NA; j_gene: TRBJ2-5; CDR3aa: CASTDIQETQYF; CDR3nt: TGTGCCAGCACCGATATCCAAGAGACCCAGTACTTC
v_gene: TRBV19; abundance: NA; d_gene: NA; j_gene: TRBJ1-5; CDR3aa: CASGDQTGDQPQHF; CDR3nt: TGTGCCAGTGGGGACCAGACGGGCGATCAGCCCCAGCATTTT
v_gene: TRBV10-2; abundance: NA; d_gene: NA; j_gene: TRBJ2-5; CDR3aa: CASSTEETQYF; CDR3nt: TGCGCCAGCAGTACCGAAGAGACCCAGTACTTC
v_gene: TRBV2; abundance: NA; d_gene: NA; j_gene: TRBJ1-4; CDR3aa: CASRAGLGNEKLFF; CDR3nt: TGTGCCAGCAGAGCGGGACTCGGGAATGAAAAACTGTTTTTT
v_gene: TRBV5-6; abundance: once; d_gene: NA; j_gene: TRBJ2-3; CDR3aa: CASSLAGGPDTQYF; CDR3nt: TGTGCCAGCAGCTTGGCGGGGGGCCCAGATACGCAGTATTTT
v_gene: TRBV6-5; abundance: once; d_gene: TRBD1; j_gene: TRBJ1-4; CDR3aa: CASQTGTNEKLFF; CDR3nt: TGTGCCAGCCAGACAGGGACTAATGAAAAACTGTTTTTT
v_gene: TRBV7-9; abundance: NA; d_gene: TRBD1; j_gene: TRBJ1-4; CDR3aa: CASSLEQGGKLFF; CDR3nt: TGTGCCAGCAGCTTAGAACAGGGGGGAAAACTGTTTTTT
v_gene: TRBV7-7; abundance: NA; d_gene: NA; j_gene: TRBJ2-5; CDR3aa: CASSLDGQETQYF; CDR3nt: TGTGCCAGCAGCTTAGATGGCCAAGAGACCCAGTACTTC
v_gene: TRBV28; abundance: NA; d_gene: NA; j_gene: TRBJ1-1; CDR3aa: CASSILLPDTEAFF; CDR3nt: TGTGCCAGCAGCATTCTCCTCCCTGACACTGAAGCTTTCTTT
v_gene: TRBV2; abundance: NA; d_gene: TRBD1; j_gene: TRBJ1-1; CDR3aa: CASSRRDRGGTEAFF; CDR3nt: TGTGCCAGCAGTCGCCGGGACAGGGGAGGCACTGAAGCTTTCTTT
v_gene: TRBV6-1; abundance: NA; d_gene: TRBD2; j_gene: TRBJ2-7; CDR3aa: CASSEGLAGVYEQYF; CDR3nt: TGTGCCAGCAGTGAGGGACTAGCGGGAGTGTACGAGCAGTACTTC
v_gene: TRBV7-8; abundance: NA; d_gene: TRBD1; j_gene: TRBJ2-1; CDR3aa: CASSPGTGTYNEQFF; CDR3nt: TGTGCCAGCAGCCCCGGGACAGGAACTTACAATGAGCAGTTCTTC
v_gene: TRBV9; abundance: NA; d_gene: NA; j_gene: TRBJ2-2; CDR3aa: CASSATGGNTGELFF; CDR3nt: TGTGCCAGCAGCGCCACCGGCGGGAACACCGGGGAGCTGTTTTTT
v_gene: TRBV7-3; abundance: NA; d_gene: TRBD2; j_gene: TRBJ2-3; CDR3aa: CASSSSGSSDTQYF; CDR3nt: TGTGCCAGCAGCTCTAGCGGGAGTTCGGATACGCAGTATTTT
v_gene: TRBV28; abundance: NA; d_gene: TRBD1; j_gene: TRBJ2-5; CDR3aa: CASSTTGTGGRRVTQYF; CDR3nt: TGTGCCAGCAGTACTACAGGGACAGGGGGCAGGCGAGTGACCCAGTACTTC
v_gene: TRBV28; abundance: NA; d_gene: NA; j_gene: TRBJ1-5; CDR3aa: CASSITVSNQPQHF; CDR3nt: TGTGCCAGCAGTATCACGGTTAGCAATCAGCCCCAGCATTTT
v_gene: TRBV6-5; abundance: NA; d_gene: NA; j_gene: TRBJ1-5; CDR3aa: CASSYSAGFQPQHF; CDR3nt: TGTGCCAGCAGTTACTCGGCTGGGTTTCAGCCCCAGCATTTT
v_gene: TRBV5-6; abundance: NA; d_gene: TRBD2; j_gene: TRBJ2-7; CDR3aa: CASSLRLAEAEQYF; CDR3nt: TGTGCCAGCAGCTTGAGGCTAGCGGAAGCAGAGCAGTACTTC
v_gene: TRBV6-5; abundance: NA; d_gene: TRBD1; j_gene: TRBJ2-5; CDR3aa: CASKLVGTAQETQYF; CDR3nt: TGTGCCAGCAAACTGGTAGGGACAGCACAAGAGACCCAGTACTTC
v_gene: TRBV15; abundance: once; d_gene: NA; j_gene: TRBJ2-7; CDR3aa: CATRLDTTYEQYF; CDR3nt: TGTGCCACTCGACTAGACACAACCTACGAGCAGTACTTC
v_gene: TRBV27; abundance: NA; d_gene: NA; j_gene: TRBJ1-1; CDR3aa: CASSTSRGTEAFF; CDR3nt: TGTGCCAGCAGTACATCGAGGGGCACTGAAGCTTTCTTT